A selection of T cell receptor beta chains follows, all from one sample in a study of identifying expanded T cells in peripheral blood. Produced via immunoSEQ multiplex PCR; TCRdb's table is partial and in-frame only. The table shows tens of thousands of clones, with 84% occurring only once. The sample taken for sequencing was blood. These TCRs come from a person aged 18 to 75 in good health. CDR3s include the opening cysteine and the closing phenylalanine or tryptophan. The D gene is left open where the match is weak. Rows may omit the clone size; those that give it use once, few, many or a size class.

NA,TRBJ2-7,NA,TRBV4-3,CASSQDWRGGYEQYF,TGCGCCAGCAGCCAAGATTGGAGAGGGGGCTACGAGCAGTACTTC
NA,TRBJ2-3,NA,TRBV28,CASTPFVLGGNTDTQYF,TGTGCCAGCACCCCTTTCGTACTGGGCGGGAACACAGATACGCAGTATTTT
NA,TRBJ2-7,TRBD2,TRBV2,CASSGGREQYF,TGTGCCAGCTCGGGCGGGAGGGAGCAGTACTTC
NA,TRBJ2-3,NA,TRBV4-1,CASSRQSHGQGGSTDTQYF,TGCGCCAGCAGCAGACAGTCCCACGGACAGGGAGGGAGCACAGATACGCAGTATTTT
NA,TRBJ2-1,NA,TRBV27,CASSLSRVLAAEQFF,TGTGCCAGCAGTTTATCTCGGGTCCTAGCCGCAGAGCAGTTCTTC
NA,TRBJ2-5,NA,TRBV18,CASSPLAAQETQYF,TGTGCCAGCTCACCTCTGGCGGCACAAGAGACCCAGTACTTC
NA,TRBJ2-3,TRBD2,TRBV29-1,CSVEGGAGGTDTQYF,TGCAGCGTTGAGGGAGGGGCGGGAGGTACAGATACGCAGTATTTT
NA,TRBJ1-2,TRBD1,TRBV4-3,CASRRQGADGYTF,TGCGCCAGCAGGAGACAGGGGGCAGATGGCTACACCTTC
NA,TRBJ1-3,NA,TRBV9,CASSHPGAGNTIYF,TGTGCCAGCAGTCATCCAGGGGCTGGAAACACCATATATTTT
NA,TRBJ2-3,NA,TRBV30,CAWSPVGDTQYF,TGTGCCTGGAGCCCGGTGGGGGACACGCAGTATTTT
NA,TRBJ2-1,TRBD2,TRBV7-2,CASSLFSGRANEQFF,TGTGCCAGCAGCTTATTTAGCGGGAGGGCCAATGAGCAGTTCTTC
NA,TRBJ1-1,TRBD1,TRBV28,CASSLRGMNTEAFF,TGTGCCAGCAGCCTCAGGGGGATGAACACTGAAGCTTTCTTT
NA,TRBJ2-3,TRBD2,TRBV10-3,CAISERSGTSGRPDTQYF,TGTGCCATCAGTGAACGATCGGGGACTAGCGGGAGACCAGATACGCAGTATTTT
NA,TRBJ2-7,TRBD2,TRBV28,CASSLPSGTYEQYF,TGTGCCAGCAGTTTACCTAGCGGCACCTACGAGCAGTACTTC
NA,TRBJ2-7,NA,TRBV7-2,CASSSLGKQYF,TGTGCCAGCAGCTCCCTAGGAAAGCAGTACTTC
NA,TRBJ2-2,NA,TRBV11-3,CASSLGRGGLDTGELFF,TGTGCCAGCAGCCTAGGAAGAGGAGGTTTGGACACCGGGGAGCTGTTTTTT
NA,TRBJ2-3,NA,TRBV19,CASSIGYRDLVTADTQYF,TGTGCCAGTAGTATAGGCTATCGGGACCTAGTTACGGCGGATACGCAGTATTTT
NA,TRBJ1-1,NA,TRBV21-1,CASSLGGWMNTEAFF,TGTGCCAGCAGCTTGGGCGGTTGGATGAACACTGAAGCTTTCTTT
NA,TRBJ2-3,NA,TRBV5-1,CASSFAGGRADTQYF,TGCGCCAGCAGTTTCGCCGGGGGACGAGCAGATACGCAGTATTTT
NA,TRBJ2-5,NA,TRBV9,CASSLRGSQETQYF,TGTGCCAGCAGCCTCAGGGGTTCCCAAGAGACCCAGTACTTC
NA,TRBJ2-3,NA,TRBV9,CASSVESETDTQYF,TGTGCCAGCAGCGTAGAAAGCGAAACAGATACGCAGTATTTT
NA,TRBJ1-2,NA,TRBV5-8,CASSKDYGYTF,TGTGCCAGCAGCAAGGACTATGGCTACACCTTC
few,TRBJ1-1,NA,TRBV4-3,CASSQVWNTEAFF,TGCGCCAGCAGCCAAGTTTGGAACACTGAAGCTTTCTTT
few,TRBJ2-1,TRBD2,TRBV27,CASSLGLAGAGNEQFF,TGTGCCAGCAGTTTAGGGCTAGCGGGAGCCGGGAATGAGCAGTTCTTC
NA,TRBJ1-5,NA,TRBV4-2,CASSHSSEGSNQPQHF,TGTGCCAGCAGCCACTCGTCTGAGGGGAGCAATCAGCCCCAGCATTTT
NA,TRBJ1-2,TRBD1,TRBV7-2,CASSPSDRANYGYTF,TGTGCCAGCAGTCCTTCGGACAGGGCCAACTATGGCTACACCTTC
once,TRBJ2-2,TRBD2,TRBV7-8,CASSLGGLAAANTGELFF,TGTGCCAGCAGCCTCGGAGGACTAGCGGCCGCGAACACCGGGGAGCTGTTTTTT
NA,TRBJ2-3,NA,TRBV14,CASSQADSIDTQYF,TGTGCCAGCAGCCAAGCCGACAGTATAGATACGCAGTATTTT
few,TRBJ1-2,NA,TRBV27,CASSLSLTGGYTF,TGTGCCAGCAGTTTATCTCTAACGGGTGGCTACACCTTC
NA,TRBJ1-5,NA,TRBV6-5,CASSPGLSNQPQHF,TGTGCCAGCAGCCCTGGGCTTAGCAATCAGCCCCAGCATTTT
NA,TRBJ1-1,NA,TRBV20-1,CSAERNTEAFF,TGCAGTGCCGAGAGGAACACTGAAGCTTTCTTT
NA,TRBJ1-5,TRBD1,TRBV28,CASSLSLGQVPSSPYSNQPQHF,TGTGCCAGCAGTTTATCCCTCGGACAGGTTCCTTCAAGCCCTTATAGCAATCAGCCCCAGCATTTT
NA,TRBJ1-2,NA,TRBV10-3,CAISEGTFNYGYTF,TGTGCCATCAGCGAAGGTACCTTCAACTATGGCTACACCTTC
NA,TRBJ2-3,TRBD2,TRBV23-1,CASSHSAGGLADTQYF,TGCGCCAGCAGTCACTCAGCGGGAGGGCTGGCAGATACGCAGTATTTT
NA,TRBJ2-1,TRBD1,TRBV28,CASSLWYSPGQNTYVSYNEQFF,TGTGCCAGCAGTTTATGGTACTCACCGGGACAGAACACCTACGTCTCCTACAATGAGCAGTTCTTC
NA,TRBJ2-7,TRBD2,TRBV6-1,CASSDPYSGSPYEQYF,TGTGCCAGCAGTGACCCATATAGCGGGAGCCCCTACGAGCAGTACTTC
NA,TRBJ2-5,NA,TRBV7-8,CASSSLGEGIGETQYF,TGTGCCAGCAGCTCCTTGGGAGAGGGCATTGGGGAGACCCAGTACTTC
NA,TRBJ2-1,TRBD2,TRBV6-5,CASRLAGVTYNEQFF,TGTGCCAGCAGACTAGCGGGAGTCACCTACAATGAGCAGTTCTTC
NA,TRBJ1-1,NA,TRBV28,CASSSPTGAFF,TGTGCCAGCAGCTCCCCGACTGGAGCTTTCTTT
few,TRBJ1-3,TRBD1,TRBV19,CASTRGGSGNTIYF,TGTGCCAGTACCAGGGGGGGCTCTGGAAACACCATATATTTT
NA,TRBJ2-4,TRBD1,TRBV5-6,CASSLETGGDIQYF,TGTGCCAGCAGCTTGGAAACAGGGGGAGACATTCAGTACTTC
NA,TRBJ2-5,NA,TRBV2,CASTREKETQYF,TGTGCCAGCACGAGGGAAAAAGAGACCCAGTACTTC
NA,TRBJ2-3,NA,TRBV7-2,CASSQKTRTASTDTQYF,TGTGCCAGCAGCCAGAAAACGCGGACAGCCAGCACAGATACGCAGTATTTT
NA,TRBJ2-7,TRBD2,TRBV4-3,CASSQEGTILYEQYF,TGCGCCAGCAGCCAAGAAGGGACTATCCTATACGAGCAGTACTTC
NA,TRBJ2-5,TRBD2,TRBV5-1,CASSLQLAGALETQYF,TGCGCCAGCAGCTTGCAATTAGCGGGAGCATTAGAGACCCAGTACTTC
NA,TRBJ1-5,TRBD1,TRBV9,CASDREGNQPQHF,TGTGCCAGCGACAGGGAGGGCAATCAGCCCCAGCATTTT